This is a list of T cell receptor beta chains from one sample in a study of blood T cells in healthy people across ages. MiXCR, applied by TCRdb to the 5' RACE reads, yields one record per CDR3 protein. This table has roughly 800,000 distinct CDR3 sequences, approximately 24% appearing once. This same sample was also part of a study on T cells of mothers and their children.

Sequencing input: blood. The receptor set was obtained from a boy aged 5 to 17 in good health. Each CDR3 is given with its conserved first and last residue. A D gene is named only where the DNA matches it firmly. Clone size, where shown, is once, few, many, or a class for clones that have expanded.

d_gene	abundance	j_gene	v_gene	CDR3aa	CDR3nt
TRBD1	NA	TRBJ2-7	TRBV6-1	CASPKGTGISYEQYF	TGTGCCAGCCCCAAGGGGACAGGAATCTCCTACGAGCAGTACTTC
TRBD2	few	TRBJ2-1	TRBV7-2	CASSLIPSGNEQFF	TGTGCCAGCAGCTTAATCCCTAGCGGCAATGAGCAGTTCTTC
TRBD2	NA	TRBJ2-3	TRBV4-1	CASSIAGGSWDTQYF	TGCGCCAGCAGCATAGCGGGGGGGAGTTGGGATACGCAGTATTTT
NA	few	TRBJ1-6	TRBV12-3/TRBV12-4	CASSLQAGANSPLHF	TGTGCCAGCAGTCTTCAGGCGGGGGCCAATTCACCCCTCCACTTT
NA	NA	TRBJ1-3	TRBV7-9	CASNLGSTSGNTIYF	TGTGCCAGCAACCTAGGCAGCACATCTGGAAACACCATATATTTT
NA	few	TRBJ2-5	TRBV29-1	CSVEEDPVTQYF	TGCAGCGTTGAGGAGGATCCGGTGACCCAGTACTTC
NA	few	TRBJ2-7	TRBV2	CASSGQFPYEQYF	TGTGCCAGCAGCGGTCAGTTTCCCTACGAGCAGTACTTC
TRBD1	few	TRBJ2-5	TRBV10-3	CAVSEGAPPETQYF	TGTGCCGTCAGCGAGGGGGCCCCACCCGAGACCCAGTACTTC
NA	NA	TRBJ2-7	TRBV3-1	CTSSQDQGYEQYF	TGTACCAGCAGCCAAGATCAGGGGTACGAGCAGTACTTC
NA	NA	TRBJ1-6	TRBV5-1	CASSLEGRDNSPLHF	TGCGCCAGCAGCTTGGAGGGCAGGGATAATTCACCCCTCCACTTT
NA	NA	TRBJ1-4	TRBV9	CASRARGGEKLFF	TGTGCCAGCAGGGCCAGGGGTGGTGAAAAACTGTTTTTT
NA	NA	TRBJ2-2	TRBV7-9	CASSLVGIKDTGELFF	TGTGCCAGCAGCTTAGTAGGGATTAAGGACACCGGGGAGCTGTTTTTT
NA	few	TRBJ2-1	TRBV29-1	CSVEAGNGGDEQFF	TGCAGCGTTGAGGCCGGGAATGGAGGAGATGAGCAGTTCTTC
TRBD2	few	TRBJ2-3	TRBV6-1	CASSPRLAGGPTDTQYF	TGTGCCAGCAGCCCAAGACTAGCGGGGGGGCCCACAGATACGCAGTATTTT
NA	NA	TRBJ1-3	TRBV5-1	CASSLGQHGNTIYF	TGCGCCAGCAGCTTGGGACAGCATGGAAACACCATATATTTT
TRBD1	NA	TRBJ1-2	TRBV5-1	CASSLGTGLNYGYTF	TGCGCCAGCAGCTTGGGGACAGGCCTTAACTATGGCTACACCTTC
NA	NA	TRBJ2-5	TRBV15	CATSRDSLGATESQYF	TGTGCCACCAGCAGAGATAGTTTGGGGGCCACAGAGAGCCAGTACTTC
TRBD1	NA	TRBJ2-7	TRBV2	CASSDRGLYYEQYF	TGTGCCAGCAGTGACAGGGGGCTTTACTACGAGCAGTACTTC
NA	few	TRBJ2-3	TRBV5-1	CASSDGTTRTDTQYF	TGCGCCAGCAGCGATGGGACAACCCGCACAGATACGCAGTATTTT
NA	few	TRBJ1-4	TRBV9	CASSVGPTTNEKLFF	TGTGCCAGCAGCGTGGGACCTACAACTAATGAAAAACTGTTTTTT
NA	NA	TRBJ2-1	TRBV28	CASSRQEALGVQFF	TGTGCCAGCAGTCGACAGGAAGCCCTGGGAGTGCAGTTCTTC
NA	NA	TRBJ1-5	TRBV12-3/TRBV12-4	CASSYKGPPQHF	TGTGCCAGCAGTTATAAGGGCCCGCCCCAGCATTTT
TRBD2	NA	TRBJ2-7	TRBV5-1	CASSLSPSGGADEQYF	TGCGCCAGCAGCTTGTCGCCTAGCGGGGGGGCAGACGAGCAGTACTTC
NA	few	TRBJ1-3	TRBV5-1	CASGEDGGNTIYF	TGCGCCAGCGGCGAGGACGGGGGAAACACCATATATTTT
NA	NA	TRBJ2-5	TRBV9	CASSVEGLEEQYF	TGTGCCAGCAGCGTAGAGGGTCTCGAAGAGCAGTACTTC
NA	NA	TRBJ2-7	TRBV30	CAWSGDGSYEQYF	TGTGCCTGGAGTGGAGACGGCTCCTACGAGCAGTACTTC
NA	few	TRBJ2-7	TRBV20-1	CSASGGARGEQYF	TGCAGTGCTAGTGGCGGGGCCCGGGGGGAGCAGTACTTC
NA	NA	TRBJ2-5	TRBV12-3/TRBV12-4	CASSLGHRQTQYF	TGTGCCAGCAGTTTGGGCCACCGTCAGACCCAGTACTTC
TRBD1	NA	TRBJ2-7	TRBV7-6	CASSYLGTETYEQYF	TGTGCCAGCAGCTACCTTGGGACAGAGACCTACGAGCAGTACTTC
TRBD2	few	TRBJ2-4	TRBV28	CASSFPGDGEGDIQYF	TGTGCCAGCAGTTTCCCCGGGGATGGGGAGGGAGACATTCAGTACTTC
TRBD1	NA	TRBJ1-2	TRBV9	CASSSGGTGVGYTF	TGTGCCAGCAGCTCAGGAGGGACAGGGGTCGGCTACACCTTC
NA	few	TRBJ2-7	TRBV20-1	CSVPDMPYEQYF	TGCAGTGTCCCGGACATGCCCTACGAGCAGTACTTC
NA	once	TRBJ1-5	TRBV5-1	CASSLWGGPEEPQHF	TGCGCCAGCAGCTTGTGGGGCGGGCCCGAAGAGCCCCAGCATTTT
TRBD1	NA	TRBJ2-7	TRBV5-1	CASSSGQDPYEQYF	TGCGCCAGCAGCTCGGGACAGGACCCCTACGAGCAGTACTTC
NA	NA	TRBJ2-5	TRBV5-1	CASSIGRPQETQYF	TGCGCCAGCAGCATAGGACGACCCCAAGAGACCCAGTACTTC
TRBD1	few	TRBJ2-1	TRBV24-1	CATSGKTGGISYNEQFF	TGTGCCACCAGTGGAAAGACAGGGGGCATCTCCTACAATGAGCAGTTCTTC
TRBD1	few	TRBJ1-5	TRBV6-2/TRBV6-3	CASSRTGAQPQHF	TGTGCCAGCAGTCGGACAGGGGCTCAGCCCCAGCATTTT
TRBD1	NA	TRBJ1-1	TRBV27	CASRPQGDGEAFF	TGTGCCAGCAGACCTCAGGGGGACGGGGAAGCTTTCTTT
TRBD1	NA	TRBJ2-1	TRBV6-5	CASRTGYNEQFF	TGTGCCAGCCGGACAGGGTACAATGAGCAGTTCTTC
NA	few	TRBJ2-1	TRBV12-3/TRBV12-4	CASSRDNYNEQFF	TGTGCCAGCAGTCGGGACAACTACAATGAGCAGTTCTTC
TRBD1	few	TRBJ2-3	TRBV29-1	CSQGAPDTQYF	TGCAGCCAGGGGGCCCCGGATACGCAGTATTTT